The entry below describes one TCR beta chain. Sorting captured naive CD8 T cells as CD8+CD4-CCR7+CD45RA+. This record comes from a study of molecular identifiers for immune sequencing clone quantification. For the study at large: In replicates, RNA from about 20,000 or 100,000 naive CD8 cells was split five ways, four sequenced.

TCR libraries were built in bulk with a published protocol and specific TCR primers. Each CDR3 protein is one row after TCRdb ran MiXCR on the PCR reads. This sample has about 640,000 distinct CDR3 sequences, with approximately 20% found just once. V lost 8 bases and J 2 bases, leaving 18 bases between the germline ends. This CDR3 region has 15 residues. CDR1 SEHNR and CDR2 FQNEAQ come from the germline V gene (reference sequence). Material: naive CD8+ T cells from blood, with Jurkat cell RNA spiked in. Stated subset: FACS-sorted CD8+CD4-CCR7+CD45RA+ naive T cells. The TCR was taken from a human donor in good health. Some libraries in this study had Jurkat cell RNA spiked in. The chain joins TRBV7-9 to TRBJ1-1, with D maybe TRBD1 (5 bases). DNA of the CDR3: TGTGCCAGCGGCCCACCGGGGGTCGGCAACACTGAAGCTTTCTTT. Its protein product is CASGPPGVGNTEAFF.